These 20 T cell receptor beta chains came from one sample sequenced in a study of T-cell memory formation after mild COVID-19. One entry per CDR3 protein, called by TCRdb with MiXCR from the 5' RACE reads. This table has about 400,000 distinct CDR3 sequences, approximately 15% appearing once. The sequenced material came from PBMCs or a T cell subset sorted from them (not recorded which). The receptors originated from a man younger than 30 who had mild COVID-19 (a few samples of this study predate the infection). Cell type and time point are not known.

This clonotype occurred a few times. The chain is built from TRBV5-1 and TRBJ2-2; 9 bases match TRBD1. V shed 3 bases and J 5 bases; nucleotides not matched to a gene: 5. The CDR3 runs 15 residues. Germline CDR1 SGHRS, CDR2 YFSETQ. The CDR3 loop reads CASSSRTGETGELFF. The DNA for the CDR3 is TGCGCCAGCAGCTCTCGGACAGGGGAGACCGGGGAGCTGTTTTTT.

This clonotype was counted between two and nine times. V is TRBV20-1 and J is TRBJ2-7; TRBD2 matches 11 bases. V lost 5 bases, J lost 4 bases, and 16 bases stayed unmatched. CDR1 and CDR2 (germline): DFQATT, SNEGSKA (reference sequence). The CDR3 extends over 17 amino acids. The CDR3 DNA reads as TGCAGTGCTCTAATAATAGAGGGACTAGCGGCTTCGTACGAGCAGTACGTC. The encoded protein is CSALIIEGLAASYEQYV.

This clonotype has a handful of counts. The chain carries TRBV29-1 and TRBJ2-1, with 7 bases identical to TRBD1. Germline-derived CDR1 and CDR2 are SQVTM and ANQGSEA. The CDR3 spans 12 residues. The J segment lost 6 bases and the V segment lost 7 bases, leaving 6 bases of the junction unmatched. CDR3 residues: CSGRDSPNEQFF. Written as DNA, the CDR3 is TGCAGCGGACGGGACAGCCCCAATGAGCAGTTCTTC.

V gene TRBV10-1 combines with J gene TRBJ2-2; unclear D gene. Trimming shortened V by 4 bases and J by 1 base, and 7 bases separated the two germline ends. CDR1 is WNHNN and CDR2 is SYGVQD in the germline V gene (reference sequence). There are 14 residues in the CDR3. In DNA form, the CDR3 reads TGCGCCAGCAGTGTAGCCGTGAACACCGGGGAGCTGTTTTTT. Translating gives CASSVAVNTGELFF.

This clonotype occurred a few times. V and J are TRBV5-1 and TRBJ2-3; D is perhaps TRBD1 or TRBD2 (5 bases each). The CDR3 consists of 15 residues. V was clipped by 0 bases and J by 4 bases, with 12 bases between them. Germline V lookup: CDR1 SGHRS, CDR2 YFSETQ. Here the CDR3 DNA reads TGCGCCAGCAGCTTGGGCCGGGGCCCTCCAGATACGCAGTATTTT. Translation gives CASSLGRGPPDTQYF.

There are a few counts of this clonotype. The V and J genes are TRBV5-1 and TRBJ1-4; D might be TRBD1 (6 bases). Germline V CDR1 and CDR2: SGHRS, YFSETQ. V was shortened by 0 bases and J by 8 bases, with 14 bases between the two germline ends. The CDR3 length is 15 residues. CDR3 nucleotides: TGCGCCAGCAGCTTGGAAGGGGGGCGTAGGGAAAAACTGTTTTTT. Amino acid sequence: CASSLEGGRREKLFF.

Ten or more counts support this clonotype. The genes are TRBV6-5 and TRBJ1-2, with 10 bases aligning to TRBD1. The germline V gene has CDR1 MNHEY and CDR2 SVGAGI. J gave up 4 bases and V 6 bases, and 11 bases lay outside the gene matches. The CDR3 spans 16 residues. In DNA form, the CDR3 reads TGTGCCAGCAGGACCTCGGGACAGGGGCTCACCTATGGCTACACCTTC. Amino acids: CASRTSGQGLTYGYTF.

CDR3 in DNA: TGTGCCAGCGGGTGGACAGTTGGGGCCAACGTCCTGACTTTC. Its protein is CASGWTVGANVLTF. The genes are TRBV5-4 and TRBJ2-6, with a possible D match to TRBD1 (6 bases). Trimming shortened V by 7 bases and J by 3 bases, and 11 bases separated the two germline ends. This CDR3 region has 14 residues. CDR1 is SGHNT, CDR2 YYREEE, per germline (reference sequence).

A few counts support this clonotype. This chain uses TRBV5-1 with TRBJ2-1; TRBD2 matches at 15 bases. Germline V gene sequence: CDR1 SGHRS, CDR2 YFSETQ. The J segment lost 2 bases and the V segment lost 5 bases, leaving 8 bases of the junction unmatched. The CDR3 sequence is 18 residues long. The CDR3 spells CASSSGLAGGRTYNEQFF. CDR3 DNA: TGCGCCAGCAGTTCGGGACTAGCGGGGGGCCGCACCTACAATGAGCAGTTCTTC.

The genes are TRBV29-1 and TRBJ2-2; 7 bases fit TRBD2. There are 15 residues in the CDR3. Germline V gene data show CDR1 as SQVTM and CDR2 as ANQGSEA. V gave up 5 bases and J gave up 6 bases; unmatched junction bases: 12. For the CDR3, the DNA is TGCAGCGTTAACTCGGGAGGTGGCCTGTCCGGGGAGCTGTTTTTT. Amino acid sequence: CSVNSGGGLSGELFF.

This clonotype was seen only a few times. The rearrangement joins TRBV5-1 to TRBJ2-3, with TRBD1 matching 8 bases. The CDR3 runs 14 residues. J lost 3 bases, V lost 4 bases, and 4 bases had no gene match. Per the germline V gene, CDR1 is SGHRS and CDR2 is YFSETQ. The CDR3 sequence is CASSEDRGTDTQYF. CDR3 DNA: TGCGCCAGCAGCGAAGACAGGGGAACAGATACGCAGTATTTT.

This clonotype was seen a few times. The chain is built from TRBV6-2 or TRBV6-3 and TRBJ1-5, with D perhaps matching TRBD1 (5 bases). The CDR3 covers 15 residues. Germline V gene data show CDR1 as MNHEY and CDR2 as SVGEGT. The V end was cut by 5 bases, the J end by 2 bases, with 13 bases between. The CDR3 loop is CASSTLWGGNQPQHF. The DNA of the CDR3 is TGTGCCAGCAGTACCCTTTGGGGCGGCAATCAGCCCCAGCATTTT.

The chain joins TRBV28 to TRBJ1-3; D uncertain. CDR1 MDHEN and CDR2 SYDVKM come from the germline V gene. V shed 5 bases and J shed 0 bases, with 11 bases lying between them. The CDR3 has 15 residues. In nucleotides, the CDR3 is TGTGCCAGCAGTCCACCGGGCAACTCTGGAAACACCATATATTTT. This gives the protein CASSPPGNSGNTIYF.

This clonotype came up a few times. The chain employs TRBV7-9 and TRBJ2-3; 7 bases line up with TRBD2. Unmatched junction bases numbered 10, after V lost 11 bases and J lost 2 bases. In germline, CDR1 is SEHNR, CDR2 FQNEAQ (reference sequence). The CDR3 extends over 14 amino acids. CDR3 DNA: TGTGCCGAAAAAGGCGGGGGAGACACAGATACGCAGTATTTT. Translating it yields CAEKGGGDTDTQYF.

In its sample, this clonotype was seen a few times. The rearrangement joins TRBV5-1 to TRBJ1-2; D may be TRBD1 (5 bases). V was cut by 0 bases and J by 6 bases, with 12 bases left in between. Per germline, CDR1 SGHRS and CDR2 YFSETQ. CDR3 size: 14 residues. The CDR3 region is CASSLDPQGDGYTF. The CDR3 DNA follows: TGCGCCAGCAGCTTGGACCCTCAGGGTGATGGCTACACCTTC.

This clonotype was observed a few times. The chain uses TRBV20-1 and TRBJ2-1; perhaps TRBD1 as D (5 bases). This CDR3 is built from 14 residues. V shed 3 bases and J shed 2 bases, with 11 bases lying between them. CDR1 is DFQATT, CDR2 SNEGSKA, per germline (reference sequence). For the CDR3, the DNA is TGCAGTGCTAGGAGACAGATCCCCTACAATGAGCAGTTCTTC. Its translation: CSARRQIPYNEQFF.

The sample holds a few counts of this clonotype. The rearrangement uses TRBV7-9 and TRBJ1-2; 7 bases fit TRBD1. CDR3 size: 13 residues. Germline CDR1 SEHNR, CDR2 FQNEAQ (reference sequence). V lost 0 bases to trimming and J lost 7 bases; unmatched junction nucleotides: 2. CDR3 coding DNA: TGTGCCAGCAGCTTAGCGGACAGGATTGGCTACACCTTC. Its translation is CASSLADRIGYTF.

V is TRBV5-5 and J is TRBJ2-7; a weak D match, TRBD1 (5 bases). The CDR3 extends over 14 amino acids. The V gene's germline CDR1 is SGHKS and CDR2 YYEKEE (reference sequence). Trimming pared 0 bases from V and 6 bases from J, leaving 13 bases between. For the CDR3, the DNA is TGTGCCAGCAGCTTGGGGGGCCATCCCGCCGAGCAGTACGTC. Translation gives CASSLGGHPAEQYV.

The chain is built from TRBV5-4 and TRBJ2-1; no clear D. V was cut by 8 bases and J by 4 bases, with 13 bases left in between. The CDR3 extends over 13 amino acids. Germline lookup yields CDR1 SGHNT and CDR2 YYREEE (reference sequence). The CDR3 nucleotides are TGTGCCAGTAGACTCGGTTCGTACAATGAGCAGTTCTTC. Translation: CASRLGSYNEQFF. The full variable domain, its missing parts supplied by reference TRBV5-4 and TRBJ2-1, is ETGVTQSPTHLIKTRGQQVTLRCSSQSGHNTVSWYQQALGQGPQFIFQYYREEENGRGNFPPRFSGLQFPNYSSELNVNALELDDSALYLCASRLGSYNEQFFGPGTRLTVL.

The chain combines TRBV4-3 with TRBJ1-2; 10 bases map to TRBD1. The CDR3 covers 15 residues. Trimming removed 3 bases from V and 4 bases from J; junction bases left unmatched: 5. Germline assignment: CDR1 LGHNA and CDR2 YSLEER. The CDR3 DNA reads TGCGCCAGCAGCCAGGACAGGGGGATCGGCTATGGCTACACCTTC. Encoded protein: CASSQDRGIGYGYTF.